The 22 T cell receptor beta chains below all came from one sample that was sequenced in a study of OX40 agonist ivuxolimab in advanced cancers. The protocol was immunoSEQ multiplex PCR, while the TCRdb copy is restricted to in-frame clones and leaves out a portion. The profile shows some 14,000 clones, over 75% of them singletons. This sample comprised CD4+ or CD8+ T cells sorted from blood, obtained in a trial of the OX40 agonist ivuxolimab. These receptors all stem from an adult with an advanced solid tumor such as melanoma, head and neck, liver or kidney cancer.

The rearrangement joins TRBV27 to TRBJ2-1; 7 bases map to TRBD2. V gave up 8 bases and J gave up 15 bases; unmatched junction bases: 10. The CDR3 extends over 11 amino acids. Germline CDR1 reads MNHEY; CDR2 reads SMNVEV (reference sequence). Here the CDR3 DNA reads TGTGCCAGCTGGCTCGCGGGAGTGGCGTTCTTC. It translates to CASWLAGVAFF.

The chain recombines TRBV5-5 with TRBJ1-4; the D is unclear. The germline V and J ends were trimmed by 1 base and 8 bases, with 6 bases remaining between them. In germline, CDR1 is SGHKS, CDR2 YYEKEE (reference sequence). This CDR3 is 12 amino acids long. Written as DNA, the CDR3 is TGTGCCAGCAGCTTGAACCCCGAAAAACTGTTTTTT. Translating gives CASSLNPEKLFF. Variable domain in full (rest from reference TRBV5-5 and TRBJ1-4): DAGVTQSPTHLIKTRGQQVTLRCSPISGHKSVSWYQQVLGQGPQFIFQYYEKEERGRGNFPDRFSARQFPNYSSELNVNALLLGDSALYLCASSLNPEKLFFGSGTQLSVL.

This chain joins TRBV6-5 and TRBJ2-1; D assignment may be TRBD1 or TRBD2 (5 bases each). V was clipped by 6 bases and J by 9 bases, with 18 bases between them. Germline loops: CDR1 MNHEY, CDR2 SVGAGI. The CDR3 length is 14 residues. The CDR3 DNA reads as TGTGCCAGCAGCCTATCCGGGACGGCGGGTGAGCAGTTCTTC. Residues: CASSLSGTAGEQFF.

This clone has just a few counts. V usage is TRBV13 and J usage is TRBJ1-1; 7 bases agree with TRBD1. Germline CDR1 and CDR2: PRHDT and FYEKMQ (reference sequence). CDR3 length: 14 residues. V lost 5 bases, J lost 7 bases, and 10 bases stayed unmatched. Here the CDR3 reads CASSARTGRDEAFF. CDR3 nucleotide sequence: TGTGCCAGCAGCGCCCGGACAGGAAGGGATGAAGCTTTCTTT.

The chain couples TRBV10-2 to TRBJ2-5; 8 nucleotides agree with TRBD2. The CDR3 consists of 14 residues. Germline V gene sequence: CDR1 WSHSY, CDR2 SAAADI. V lost 6 bases and J lost 1; bases outside the gene matches: 4. CDR3: CASSRGGSQETQYF. As DNA, the CDR3 is TGCGCCAGCAGCCGCGGGGGGTCCCAAGAGACCCAGTACTTC.

The chain is built from TRBV28 and TRBJ2-1; D is perhaps TRBD2 (5 bases). The CDR3 length is 14 residues. Germline loops: CDR1 MDHEN, CDR2 SYDVKM. Trimming removed 6 bases from V and 4 bases from J, with 13 bases in between. The CDR3 nucleotides read TGTGCCAGCAGGGAGGAGCTGTGGTACAATGAGCAGTTCTTC. As protein: CASREELWYNEQFF.

V gene TRBV29-1 combines with J gene TRBJ2-2, with unresolved D. The V gene lost 8 bases and the J gene lost 1 base, with 11 bases spanning the gap. The CDR3 is 13 residues long. In germline, CDR1 is SQVTM, CDR2 ANQGSEA. CDR3 nucleotide sequence: TGCAGCTCCTCGATCCAGAACACCGGGGAGCTGTTTTTT. Translated, it gives CSSSIQNTGELFF.

The rearrangement joins TRBV5-1 to TRBJ2-5; TRBD2 is a possible D gene (6 bases). The closer fit of TRBJ2-7 to the DNA end suggests the J call may be wrong. The CDR3 contains 15 residues. In germline, CDR1 is SGHRS, CDR2 YFSETQ. The CDR3 DNA is TGCGCCAGCAGCTTGGCCGGACGGGAGATGGACGAGCAGTACTTC. It encodes CASSLAGREMDEQYF.

A note on this clone: At one boundary the junction diverges from the germline segment, which might be a read error. The V and J genes are TRBV7-9 and TRBJ1-1, with D tentatively TRBD1 (5 bases). The germline CDR1 and CDR2 sequences are SEHNR and FQNEAQ (reference sequence). CDR3 length equals 16 residues. The CDR3 protein is CASTLRQGAANTEAFF. DNA of the CDR3: TGTGCCAGCACCTTACGTCAGGGAGCGGCGAACACTGAAGCTTTCTTT.

The chain links TRBV10-1 to TRBJ2-1; D is uncertain. V lost 3 bases to trimming and J lost 2 bases, with 14 bases between them. Germline V gene lookup returns CDR1 WNHNN and CDR2 SYGVQD (reference sequence). The CDR3 length is 16 residues. The CDR3 sequence is CASSDRHGKTYNEQFF. For the CDR3, the DNA is TGCGCCAGCAGTGATAGGCATGGGAAAACCTACAATGAGCAGTTCTTC.

The genes are TRBV5-4 and TRBJ1-1; D is undetermined. V was pared by 4 bases and J by 5 bases, with 21 bases between. The CDR3 spans 16 residues. Germline V gene data show CDR1 as SGHNT and CDR2 as YYREEE (reference sequence). CDR3 sequence (DNA): TGTGCCAGCAGCCGTAGCGGCCCCACCCTGGGTACTGAAGCTTTCTTT. It specifies CASSRSGPTLGTEAFF.

The CDR3 sequence is CASSVSVRDHNEQFF. The CDR3 DNA follows: TGTGCCAGCAGCGTTAGTGTACGGGACCACAATGAGCAGTTCTTC. V and J are TRBV7-9 and TRBJ2-1, with D perhaps assigned TRBD1 or TRBD2 (5 bases each). The length of the CDR3 is 15 residues. The germline V and J ends were trimmed by 5 bases and 5 bases, with 16 bases remaining between them. Germline values: CDR1 SEHNR, CDR2 FQNEAQ (reference sequence). Full variable domain (missing parts from reference TRBV7-9 and TRBJ2-1): DTGVSQNPRHKITKRGQNVTFRCDPISEHNRLYWYRQTLGQGPEFLTYFQNEAQLEKSRLLSDRFSAERPKGSFSTLEIQRTEQGDSAMYLCASSVSVRDHNEQFFGPGTRLTVL.

The chain employs TRBV4-1 and TRBJ1-1; TRBD1 is a possible D gene (6 bases). Per the germline V gene, CDR1 is MGHRA and CDR2 is YSYEKL. V was cut by 4 bases and J by 1 base, with 13 bases left in between. This CDR3 region has 15 residues. CDR3 sequence reads: CASSLTGMRNTEAFF. The CDR3 region has the DNA TGCGCCAGCAGCCTCACAGGGATGAGGAACACTGAAGCTTTCTTT.

This chain uses TRBV28 with TRBJ2-7; D remains unclear. Germline CDR1 is MDHEN and CDR2 is SYDVKM. The CDR3 is 12 residues long. With 1 base removed from V and 3 bases from J, the gap between germline ends came to 4 bases. CDR3 DNA sequence: TGTGCCAGCAGTTTATCCCTCTACGAGCAGTACTTC. Translation gives CASSLSLYEQYF.

This clone showed up just a few times. The rearrangement joins TRBV9 to TRBJ2-3; the D is unclear. This CDR3 contains 15 residues. Looked up from germline, CDR1 is SGDLS and CDR2 is YYNGEE. Trimming stripped 0 bases from V and 2 bases from J, with 10 bases between. CDR3 protein: CASSVAGAITDTQYF. CDR3 sequence (DNA): TGTGCCAGCAGCGTAGCTGGAGCCATCACAGATACGCAGTATTTT.

This clone has just one count. The chain links TRBV4-3 to TRBJ2-1, with TRBD2 matching over 10 bases. The CDR3 is 18 amino acids. V trimming: 0 bases; J trimming: 8 bases; junction bases outside the gene matches: 13. Germline CDR1 reads LGHNA; CDR2 reads YSLEER. The CDR3 here is CASSQEITGLAGVHEQFF. Here the CDR3 DNA reads TGCGCCAGCAGCCAAGAGATAACAGGCCTAGCGGGAGTCCATGAGCAGTTCTTC.

V is TRBV28 and J is TRBJ2-3; a weak D match, TRBD2 (5 bases). CDR3 size: 15 residues. V was trimmed by 4 bases and J by 5 bases, leaving 16 bases between them. CDR1 is MDHEN and CDR2 is SYDVKM in the germline V gene. Here the CDR3 DNA reads TGTGCCAGCAGTTCCCGGACTTTCCAGGTAGATACGCAGTATTTT. Its translation is CASSSRTFQVDTQYF.

The rearrangement links TRBV5-3 to TRBJ1-2; 9 bases agree with TRBD1. TRBV5-3 is known as an ORF, though its function is uncertain. Trimming took 8 bases from V and 8 from J; bases not matched to a gene: 13. The CDR3 length is 14 residues. CDR3 protein: CASSDGQGRRGYTF. In DNA, the CDR3 is TGTGCCAGCAGCGACGGACAGGGGAGGCGCGGCTACACCTTC.

The chain employs TRBV9 and TRBJ2-7, with unresolved D. Trimming cost V 0 bases and J 6 bases, with 10 bases left between them. In germline, CDR1 is SGDLS, CDR2 YYNGEE. The CDR3 is 13 amino acids. CDR3 protein: CASSVGNPSEQYF. For the CDR3, the DNA is TGTGCCAGCAGCGTAGGAAACCCCAGCGAGCAGTACTTC.

The rearrangement links TRBV6-5 to TRBJ2-1; D is possibly TRBD2 (6 bases). The CDR3 is made up of 15 amino acids. Germline loops: CDR1 MNHEY, CDR2 SVGAGI. V was pared by 1 base and J by 3 bases, with 10 bases between. CDR3 nucleotides: TGTGCCAGCAGTTACTTAAGCGGGTACTACAATGAGCAGTTCTTC. It translates to CASSYLSGYYNEQFF.

The gene calls are TRBV7-9 and TRBJ2-7; D remains unclear. V dropped 0 bases and J dropped 2 bases, with 8 bases sitting between them. The CDR3 covers 14 residues. CDR1 and CDR2 (germline): SEHNR, FQNEAQ (reference sequence). CDR3 region: CASSLAGGPYEQYF. Written as DNA, the CDR3 is TGTGCCAGCAGCTTAGCGGGCGGCCCCTACGAGCAGTACTTC.

The V call is TRBV30, the J call TRBJ2-3, with D perhaps matching TRBD2 (6 bases). Germline assignment: CDR1 GTSNPN and CDR2 SVGIG (reference sequence). The CDR3 sequence is 12 residues long. V lost 5 bases, J lost 8 bases, and 14 bases lay in between. The CDR3 nucleotides read TGTGCCTGGGGAGGGGAGATCTTTACGCAGTATTTT. This codes for CAWGGEIFTQYF.